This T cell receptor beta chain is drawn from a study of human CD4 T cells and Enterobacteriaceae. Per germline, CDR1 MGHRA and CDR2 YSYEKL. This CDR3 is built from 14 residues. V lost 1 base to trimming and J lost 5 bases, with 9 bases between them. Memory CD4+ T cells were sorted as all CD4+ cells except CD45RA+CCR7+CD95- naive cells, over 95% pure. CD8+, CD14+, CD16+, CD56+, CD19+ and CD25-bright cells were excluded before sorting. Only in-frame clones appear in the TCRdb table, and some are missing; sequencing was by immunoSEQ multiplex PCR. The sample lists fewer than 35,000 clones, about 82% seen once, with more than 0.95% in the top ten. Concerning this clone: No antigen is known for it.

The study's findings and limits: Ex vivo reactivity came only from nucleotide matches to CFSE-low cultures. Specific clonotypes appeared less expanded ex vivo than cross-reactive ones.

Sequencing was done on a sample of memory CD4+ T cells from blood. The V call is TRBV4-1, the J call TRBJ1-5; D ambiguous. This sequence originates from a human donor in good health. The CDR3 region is CASSQGGFYQPQHF. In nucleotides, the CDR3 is TGCGCCAGCAGCCAAGGAGGGTTCTATCAGCCCCAGCATTTT.